The source of this T cell receptor (beta chain) is a study of T-cell reconstitution after alpha-beta-depleted transplantation in children. This clonotype was seen a handful of times. TCRbeta library construction was performed incorporating unique molecular identifiers. TCRdb re-analysed the PCR reads in MiXCR, keeping a single row per CDR3 protein. This table has about 540,000 distinct CDR3 sequences, approximately 20% appearing once. This CDR3 has 15 amino acids. Germline CDR1 reads DFQATT; CDR2 reads SNEGSKA (reference sequence). J was trimmed by 2 bases and V by 3 bases; bases with no gene match: 6.

This specimen consisted of PBMCs from the stem cell graft donor, obtained from the stem cell graft. V and J are TRBV20-1 and TRBJ2-1; TRBD2 aligns across 8 bases. This TCR was sampled from a human donor who donated a stem cell graft to a child with acute lymphoblastic leukemia. As DNA, the CDR3 is TGCAGTGCTAGGATCGGGACTAGTCCCTACAATGAGCAGTTCTTC. Translated, it gives CSARIGTSPYNEQFF.